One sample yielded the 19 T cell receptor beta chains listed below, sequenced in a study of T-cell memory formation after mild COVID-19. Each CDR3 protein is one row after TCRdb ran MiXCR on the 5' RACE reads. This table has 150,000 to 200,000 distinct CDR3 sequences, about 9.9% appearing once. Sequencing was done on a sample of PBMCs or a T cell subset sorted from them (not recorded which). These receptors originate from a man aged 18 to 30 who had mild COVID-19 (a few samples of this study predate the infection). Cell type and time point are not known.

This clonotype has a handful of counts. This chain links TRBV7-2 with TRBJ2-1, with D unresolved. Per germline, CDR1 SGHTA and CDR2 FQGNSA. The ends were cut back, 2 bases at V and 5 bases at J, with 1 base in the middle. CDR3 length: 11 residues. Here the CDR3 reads CASSLNNEQFF. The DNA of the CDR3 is TGTGCCAGCAGCTTAAACAATGAGCAGTTCTTC. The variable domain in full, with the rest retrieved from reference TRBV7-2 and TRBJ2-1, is GAGVSQSPSNKVTEKGKDVELRCDPISGHTALYWYRQSLGQGLEFLIYFQGNSAPDKSGLPSDRFSAERTGGSVSTLTIQRTQQEDSAVYLCASSLNNEQFFGPGTRLTVL.

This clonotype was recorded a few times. The CDR3 DNA reads TGTGCCAGCTCACTCGGACAGCGCTACACCTTC. It encodes CASSLGQRYTF. The chain is built from TRBV18 and TRBJ1-2, with D perhaps matching TRBD1 (6 bases). Looked up from germline, CDR1 is KGHSH and CDR2 is LQKENI. The length of the CDR3 is 11 residues. V was shortened by 4 bases and J by 9 bases, with 9 bases between the two germline ends.

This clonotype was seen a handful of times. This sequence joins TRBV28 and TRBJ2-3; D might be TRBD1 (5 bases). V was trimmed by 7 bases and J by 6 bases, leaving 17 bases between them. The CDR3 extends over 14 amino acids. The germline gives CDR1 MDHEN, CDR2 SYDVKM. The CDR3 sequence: CASTPGNSGDTQYF. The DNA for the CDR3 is TGTGCCAGCACCCCAGGTAACTCAGGGGATACGCAGTATTTT.

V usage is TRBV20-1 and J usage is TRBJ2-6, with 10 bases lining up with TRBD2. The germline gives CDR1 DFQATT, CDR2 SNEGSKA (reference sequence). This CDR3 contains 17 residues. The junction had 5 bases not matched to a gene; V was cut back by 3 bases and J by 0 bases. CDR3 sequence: CSASLAGASSGANVLTF. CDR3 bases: TGCAGTGCTAGTCTAGCGGGGGCCAGCTCTGGGGCCAACGTCCTGACTTTC.

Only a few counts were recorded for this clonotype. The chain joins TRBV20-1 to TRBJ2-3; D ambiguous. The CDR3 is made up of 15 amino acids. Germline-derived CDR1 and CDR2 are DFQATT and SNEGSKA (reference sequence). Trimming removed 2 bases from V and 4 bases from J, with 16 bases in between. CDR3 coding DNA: TGCAGTGCTAGATGGGCCCTGAGTGGGGCAGATACGCAGTATTTT. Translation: CSARWALSGADTQYF.

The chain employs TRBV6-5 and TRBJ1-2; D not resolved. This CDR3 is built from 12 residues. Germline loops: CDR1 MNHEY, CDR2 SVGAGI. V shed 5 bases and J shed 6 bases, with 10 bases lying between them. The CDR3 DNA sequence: TGTGCCAGCAGTCCGGGGTCGGATGGCTACACCTTC. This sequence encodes CASSPGSDGYTF.

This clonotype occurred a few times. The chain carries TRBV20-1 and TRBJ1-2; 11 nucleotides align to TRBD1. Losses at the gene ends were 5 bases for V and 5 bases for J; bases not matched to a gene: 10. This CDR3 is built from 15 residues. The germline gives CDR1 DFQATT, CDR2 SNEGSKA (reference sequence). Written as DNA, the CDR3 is TGCAGTGCTTTAAGGACCGGGACAGGGGGGTATGGCTACACCTTC. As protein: CSALRTGTGGYGYTF.

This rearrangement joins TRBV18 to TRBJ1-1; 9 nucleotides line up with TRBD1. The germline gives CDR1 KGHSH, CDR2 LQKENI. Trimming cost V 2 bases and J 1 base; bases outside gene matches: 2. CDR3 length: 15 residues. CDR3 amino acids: CASSPWDRENTEAFF. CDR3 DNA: TGTGCCAGCTCACCATGGGACAGGGAGAACACTGAAGCTTTCTTT.

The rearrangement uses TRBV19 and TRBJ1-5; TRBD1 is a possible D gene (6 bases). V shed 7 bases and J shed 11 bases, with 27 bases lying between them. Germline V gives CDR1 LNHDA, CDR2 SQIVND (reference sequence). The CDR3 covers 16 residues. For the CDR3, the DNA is TGTGCCAGTATCCCCAGCGGGACATACGGAGCAAAGGCCCAGCATTTT. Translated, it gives CASIPSGTYGAKAQHF.

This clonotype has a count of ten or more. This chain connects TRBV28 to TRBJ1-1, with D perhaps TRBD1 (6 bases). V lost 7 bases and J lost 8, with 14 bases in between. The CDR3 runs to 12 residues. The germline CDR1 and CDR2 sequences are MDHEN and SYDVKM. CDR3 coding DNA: TGTGCCAGCATCTCACCGGGGGGCGAAGCTTTCTTT. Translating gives CASISPGGEAFF. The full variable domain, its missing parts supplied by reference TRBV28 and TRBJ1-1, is DVKVTQSSRYLVKRTGEKVFLECVQDMDHENMFWYRQDPGLGLRLIYFSYDVKMKEKGDIPEGYSVSREKKERFSLILESASTNQTSMYLCASISPGGEAFFGQGTRLTVV.

This chain's CDR3 is CASSTNQGVKQYF. In nucleotides, the CDR3 is TGTGCCAGTAGTACCAACCAGGGGGTCAAGCAGTACTTC. The chain couples TRBV19 to TRBJ2-7, with 7 bases matching TRBD1. Germline-derived CDR1 and CDR2 are LNHDA and SQIVND (reference sequence). This CDR3 has 13 amino acids. Losses at the gene ends were 4 bases for V and 8 bases for J; bases not matched to a gene: 8.

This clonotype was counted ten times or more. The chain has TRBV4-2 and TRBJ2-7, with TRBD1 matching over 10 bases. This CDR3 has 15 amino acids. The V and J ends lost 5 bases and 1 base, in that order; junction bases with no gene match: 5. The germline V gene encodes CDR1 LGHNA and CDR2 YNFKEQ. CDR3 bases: TGTGCCAGCAGCGCCGGGACAGGGGCTTCCTACGAGCAGTACTTC. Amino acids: CASSAGTGASYEQYF.

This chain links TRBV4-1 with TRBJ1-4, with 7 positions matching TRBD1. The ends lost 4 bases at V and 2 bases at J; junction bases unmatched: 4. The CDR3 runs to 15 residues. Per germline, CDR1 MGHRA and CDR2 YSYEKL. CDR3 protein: CASSLLQGTNEKLFF. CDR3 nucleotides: TGCGCCAGCAGCCTTTTACAGGGGACTAATGAAAAACTGTTTTTT.

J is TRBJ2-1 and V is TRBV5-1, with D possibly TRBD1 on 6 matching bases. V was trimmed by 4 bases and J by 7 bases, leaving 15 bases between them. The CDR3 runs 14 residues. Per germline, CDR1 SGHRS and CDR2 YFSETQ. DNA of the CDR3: TGCGCCAGCAGCAAGGACAGCCCCCGGAATGAGCAGTTCTTC. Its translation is CASSKDSPRNEQFF.

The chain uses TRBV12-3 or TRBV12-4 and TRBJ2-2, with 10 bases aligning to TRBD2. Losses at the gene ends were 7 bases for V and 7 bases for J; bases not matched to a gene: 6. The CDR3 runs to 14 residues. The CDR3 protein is CASTLAGAGGELFF. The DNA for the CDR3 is TGTGCCAGCACCCTAGCGGGGGCCGGCGGGGAGCTGTTTTTT.

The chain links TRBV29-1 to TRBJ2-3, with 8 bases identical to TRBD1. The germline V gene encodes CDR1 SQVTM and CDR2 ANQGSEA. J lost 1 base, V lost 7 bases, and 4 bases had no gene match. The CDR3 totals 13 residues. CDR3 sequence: CSAGQGGTDTQYF. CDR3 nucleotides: TGCAGCGCTGGACAGGGAGGCACAGATACGCAGTATTTT.

The CDR3 DNA sequence: TGCGCCAGCAATCCGGGGGGCACAGATACGCAGTATTTT. It codes for CASNPGGTDTQYF. The chain is built from TRBV5-1 and TRBJ2-3, with TRBD2 as a possible D gene (6 bases). CDR3 length: 13 amino acids. Germline lookup yields CDR1 SGHRS and CDR2 YFSETQ. Trimming shortened V by 6 bases and J by 1 base, and 9 bases separated the two germline ends.

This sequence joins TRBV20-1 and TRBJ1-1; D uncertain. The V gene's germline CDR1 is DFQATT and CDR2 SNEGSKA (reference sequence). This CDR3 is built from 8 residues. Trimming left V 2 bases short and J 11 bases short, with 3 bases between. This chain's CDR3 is CSARRAFF. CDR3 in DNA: TGCAGTGCTAGAAGGGCTTTCTTT.

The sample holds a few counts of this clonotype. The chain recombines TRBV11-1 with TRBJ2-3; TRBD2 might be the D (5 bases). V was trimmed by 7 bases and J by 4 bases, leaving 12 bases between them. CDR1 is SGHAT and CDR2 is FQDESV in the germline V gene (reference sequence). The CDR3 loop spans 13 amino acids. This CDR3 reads CASTPAGADTQYF. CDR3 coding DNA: TGTGCCAGCACCCCCGCGGGCGCAGATACGCAGTATTTT.